This T cell receptor beta chain was captured by sequencing in a study of shared clonotypes between healthy human individuals. Memory CD4+ cells were the fraction left after CD45RA+ naive selection. Germline V CDR1 and CDR2: SGHRS, YFSETQ. CDR3 length equals 14 residues. Between the trimmed V and J ends, which lost 0 bases and 9 bases, there was a span of 13 bases. TCRdb's table, derived via immunoSEQ multiplex PCR, lists solely in-frame clones and lacks some. This sample carries a few million clones, 85% to 95% of them seen once, and the ten largest clones take under 0.45%. This TCR derives from a man aged 18 to 30 in good health. Some clones in this sample may be carry-over from other donors' samples. The sample taken for sequencing was naive CD4+ T cells from PBMCs. Subset denoted: CD45RA+ positively selected. J is TRBJ1-5 and V is TRBV5-1; no reliable D call. The CDR3 nucleotides read TGCGCCAGCAGCTTGGACAGCCACCGGGGGCCCCAGCATTTT. This sequence encodes CASSLDSHRGPQHF.